This TCR beta chain is from a study of PD-L1 blockade in urothelial cancer. Whole-study context: Blood gave a median 141,255 T cells.

Described time point: pretreatment peripheral blood. Points on this clone: Its target is unknown.

Between the trimmed V and J ends, which lost 3 bases and 0 bases, there was a span of 5 bases. The CDR3 extends over 12 amino acids. The germline V gene encodes CDR1 SQVTM and CDR2 ANQGSEA. Study conclusions and caveats: Durable benefit accompanied greater 3-week expansion of tumor-associated blood clones.

Libraries were prepared by immunoSEQ multiplex PCR; TCRdb keeps only in-frame clonotypes and omits some of them. The sample lists some 57,000 clones; around four fifths were seen once. This receptor was identified in a man aged 50 or older with urothelial cancer. The chain couples TRBV29-1 to TRBJ1-2; perhaps TRBD1 as D (5 bases). The sample was PBMCs, taken around atezolizumab (anti-PD-L1) treatment. The CDR3 region is CSVDRANYGYTF. Written as DNA, the CDR3 is TGCAGCGTTGACAGGGCTAACTATGGCTACACCTTC.